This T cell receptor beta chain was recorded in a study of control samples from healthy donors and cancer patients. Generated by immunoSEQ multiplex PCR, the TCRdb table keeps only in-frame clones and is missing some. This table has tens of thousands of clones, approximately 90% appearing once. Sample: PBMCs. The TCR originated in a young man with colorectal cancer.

The CDR3 reads CASSILPGTTGELFF. For the CDR3, the DNA is TGTGCCAGTAGTATACTACCCGGGACTACGGGGGAGCTGTTTTTT. The gene calls are TRBV19 and TRBJ2-2; TRBD2 agrees at 7 bases. Germline CDR1 and CDR2: LNHDA and SQIVND (reference sequence). This CDR3 contains 15 residues. V gave up 2 bases and J gave up 8 bases; unmatched junction bases: 8. Full variable domain (remainder filled in from reference TRBV19 and TRBJ2-2): DGGITQSPKYLFRKEGQNVTLSCEQNLNHDAMYWYRQDPGQGLRLIYYSQIVNDFQKGDIAEGYSVSREKKESFPLTVTSAQKNPTAFYLCASSILPGTTGELFFGEGSRLTVL.